The 9 T cell receptor beta chains below come from one sample, sequenced in a study of T cells in Graves' hyperthyroidism and ophthalmopathy. Researchers took RNA transcripts and amplified the TCR beta CDR3 regions from them. Initially, a first-round RT-PCR of the TCR CDR3 employed the HTBI primer set. TCRdb reprocessed the multiplex PCR reads with MiXCR, giving one entry per CDR3 protein. The table has some 620,000 distinct CDR3 sequences, 15% to 20% seen once. The material sequenced was blood. The source of these receptors is a woman aged 25 to 45 with Graves' hyperthyroidism.

This rearrangement joins TRBV20-1 to TRBJ2-1; D remains unclear. Germline values: CDR1 DFQATT, CDR2 SNEGSKA (reference sequence). The CDR3 covers 13 residues. V gave up 3 bases and J gave up 3 bases, with 9 bases separating them. CDR3 loop: CSARSAIYNEQFF. The DNA of the CDR3 is TGCAGTGCTAGGTCTGCCATCTACAATGAGCAGTTCTTC.

This chain connects TRBV27 to TRBJ2-2, with 7 bases fitting TRBD2. Trimming cost V 4 bases and J 3 bases; bases outside gene matches: 2. Per germline, CDR1 MNHEY and CDR2 SMNVEV (reference sequence). The CDR3 consists of 14 residues. In DNA form, the CDR3 reads TGTGCCAGCAGTTGGCTAGCGGACACCGGGGAGCTGTTTTTT. It specifies CASSWLADTGELFF.

This clonotype was seen at least ten times. The chain couples TRBV28 to TRBJ2-2; D is unresolved. Germline loops: CDR1 MDHEN, CDR2 SYDVKM. Deletions cut 3 bases from V and 4 bases from J, with 3 bases between. The CDR3 contains 12 residues. The CDR3 DNA sequence: TGTGCCAGCAGTTTGACCACCGGGGAGCTGTTTTTT. It translates to CASSLTTGELFF. Filled out from reference TRBV28 and TRBJ2-2, the complete variable domain reads DVKVTQSSRYLVKRTGEKVFLECVQDMDHENMFWYRQDPGLGLRLIYFSYDVKMKEKGDIPEGYSVSREKKERFSLILESASTNQTSMYLCASSLTTGELFFGEGSRLTVL.

The genes are TRBV11-2 and TRBJ2-7, with D perhaps matching TRBD2 (6 bases). The CDR3 contains 14 residues. Germline V gives CDR1 SGHAT, CDR2 FQNNGV. V lost 1 base and J lost 4, with 11 bases in between. CDR3 DNA sequence: TGTGCCAGCAGCTTAGGGGGACTTAATTACGAGCAGTACTTC. Residues: CASSLGGLNYEQYF.

In its sample, this clonotype was seen many times. CDR3 nucleotides: TGTGCCATCAGTGAAGGACAGGGGAAGGAGCAGTTCTTC. This sequence encodes CAISEGQGKEQFF. The J gene is TRBJ2-1, the V gene TRBV10-3; TRBD1 matches at 9 bases. CDR1 is ENHRY, CDR2 SYGVKD, per germline. The length of the CDR3 is 13 residues. V lost 3 bases, J lost 10 bases, and 4 bases stayed unmatched.

This clonotype showed up many times. V is TRBV28 and J is TRBJ1-5, with TRBD1 matching over 11 bases. This CDR3 has 16 amino acids. Germline V gene sequence: CDR1 MDHEN, CDR2 SYDVKM. With 5 bases clipped from V and 5 bases from J, the junction kept 8 bases outside the gene matches. The CDR3 loop is CASSPGDRGFDQPQHF. DNA of the CDR3: TGTGCCAGCAGTCCGGGGGACAGGGGGTTCGATCAGCCCCAGCATTTT.

This clonotype was counted many times. The chain is built from TRBV29-1 and TRBJ1-1, with no clear D. Germline CDR1 reads SQVTM; CDR2 reads ANQGSEA. The CDR3 is made up of 17 amino acids. The V gene lost 0 bases and the J gene lost 1 base, with 18 bases spanning the gap. The chain's CDR3 is CSVEDRLRERTNTEAFF. In DNA form, the CDR3 reads TGCAGCGTTGAAGATAGACTTCGGGAACGGACGAACACTGAAGCTTTCTTT.

This clonotype was observed many times. This sequence joins TRBV7-2 and TRBJ2-7, with D possibly TRBD2 on 5 matching bases. The CDR3 extends over 14 amino acids. Trimming removed 3 bases from V and 5 bases from J, with 14 bases in between. The germline V gene encodes CDR1 SGHTA and CDR2 FQGNSA. Here the CDR3 reads CASSFLDLRDEQYF. DNA of the CDR3: TGTGCCAGCAGCTTCCTAGACCTGCGGGACGAGCAGTACTTC.

This clonotype was seen ten or more times. V is TRBV3-1 and J is TRBJ1-1, with D uncertain. Trimming pared 7 bases from V and 3 bases from J, leaving 18 bases between. This CDR3 has 15 residues. Looked up from germline, CDR1 is LGHDT and CDR2 is YNNKEL (reference sequence). In nucleotides, the CDR3 is TGTGCCAGCACCCGCTCGGTGGCCTGGGACACTGAAGCTTTCTTT. It is translated as CASTRSVAWDTEAFF. The full variable domain, with the rest looked up from reference TRBV3-1 and TRBJ1-1, is DTAVSQTPKYLVTQMGNDKSIKCEQNLGHDTMYWYKQDSKKFLKIMFSYNNKELIINETVPNRFSPKSPDKAHLNLHINSLELGDSAVYFCASTRSVAWDTEAFFGQGTRLTVV.